This T cell receptor beta chain emerged from a study of T cell responses to AZD1222 COVID-19 vaccine. TCRdb's table, derived via immunoSEQ multiplex PCR, lists solely in-frame clones and lacks some. Here the sample spans about 150,000 clones, under 95% being singletons. V gave up 6 bases and J gave up 0 bases, with 12 bases separating them. CDR1 is MNHEY, CDR2 SMNVEV, per germline (reference sequence). This CDR3 is 14 amino acids long. The rearrangement joins TRBV27 to TRBJ2-7; TRBD1 or TRBD2 may be the D gene (6 bases each). This clonotype was obtained from an adult who received the MenACWY meningococcal vaccine as a control. The specimen comprised peripheral blood, sampled 28 days after the second dose of the MenACWY control vaccine. CDR3 DNA sequence: TGTGCCAGCAGATCGCGGGACAACTCCTACGAGCAGTACTTC. This codes for CASRSRDNSYEQYF.